A single sample gave rise to the 28 T cell receptor beta chains below, sequenced in a study of blood T cell repertoires in COVID-19. Sequenced by immunoSEQ multiplex PCR; TCRdb stores in-frame clones only, minus some. The sample holds around 250,000 clones, around 90% seen once. Sequenced: PBMCs or T cells enriched from blood (not recorded which). Receptors were obtained from a man between 50 and 59 years old who had been exposed to COVID-19.

The chain recombines TRBV5-5 with TRBJ2-2, with 9 bases fitting TRBD1. CDR3 size: 15 residues. V trimming: 3 bases; J trimming: 3 bases; junction bases outside the gene matches: 3. Germline lookup yields CDR1 SGHKS and CDR2 YYEKEE (reference sequence). The CDR3 DNA reads as TGTGCCAGCAGCTCCGGGACAGGGTACACCGGGGAGCTGTTTTTT. This sequence encodes CASSSGTGYTGELFF. Using reference TRBV5-5 and TRBJ2-2 for the parts outside the CDR3, the full variable domain is DAGVTQSPTHLIKTRGQQVTLRCSPISGHKSVSWYQQVLGQGPQFIFQYYEKEERGRGNFPDRFSARQFPNYSSELNVNALLLGDSALYLCASSSGTGYTGELFFGEGSRLTVL.

The chain couples TRBV5-1 to TRBJ2-1, with D uncertain. There are 13 residues in the CDR3. V was cut by 3 bases and J by 7 bases, with 11 bases left in between. Germline V gives CDR1 SGHRS, CDR2 YFSETQ. In nucleotides, the CDR3 is TGCGCCAGCAGCTCCCTTCCTTTTAATGAGCAGTTCTTC. Protein product: CASSSLPFNEQFF.

The chain recombines TRBV7-8 with TRBJ2-5, with 11 bases identical to TRBD2. V trimming: 2 bases; J trimming: 4 bases; junction bases outside the gene matches: 9. The germline V gene has CDR1 SGHVS and CDR2 FQNEAQ. This CDR3 contains 17 residues. The DNA of the CDR3 is TGTGCCAGCAGCTTATTCTTGACTAGCGGGGACACAGAGACCCAGTACTTC. It translates to CASSLFLTSGDTETQYF.

As DNA, the CDR3 is TGTGCCAGCAGCTTGAATACAGGGGAAGAGACCCAGTACTTC. Translated, it gives CASSLNTGEETQYF. V and J are TRBV13 and TRBJ2-5; 7 nucleotides align to TRBD1. Germline V gene lookup returns CDR1 PRHDT and CDR2 FYEKMQ (reference sequence). Losses at the gene ends were 3 bases for V and 3 bases for J; bases not matched to a gene: 4. The CDR3 spans 14 residues.

The chain couples TRBV27 to TRBJ2-7, with TRBD1 as a possible D gene (6 bases). CDR3 length: 14 amino acids. Germline values: CDR1 MNHEY, CDR2 SMNVEV (reference sequence). Trimming cost V 7 bases and J 7 bases, with 20 bases left between them. CDR3 loop: CASKEAAGAREQYF. The CDR3 DNA is TGTGCCAGCAAGGAAGCCGCAGGGGCTCGAGAGCAGTACTTC.

This clone has only one observation. The chain couples TRBV9 to TRBJ1-6, with 7 nucleotides matching TRBD1. The CDR3 contains 14 residues. Germline V gene sequence: CDR1 SGDLS, CDR2 YYNGEE. Trimming removed 3 bases from V and 7 bases from J; junction bases left unmatched: 4. CDR3 bases: TGTGCCAGCAGCGCGACAGGGTTCAATTCACCCCTCCACTTT. Its translation: CASSATGFNSPLHF.

J is TRBJ1-5 and V is TRBV3-1 (or the pseudogene TRBV3-2); D is unclear. In germline, CDR1 is LGHDT, CDR2 YNNKEL (reference sequence). This CDR3 contains 16 residues. Trimming stripped 1 base from V and 4 bases from J, with 14 bases between. The CDR3 DNA is TGTGCCAGCAGCCAAGTAGCTGGACGGGGAAATCAGCCCCAGCATTTT. Protein sequence: CASSQVAGRGNQPQHF.

The J gene is TRBJ2-2, the V gene TRBV5-1, with D unresolved. This CDR3 spans 13 amino acids. Germline values: CDR1 SGHRS, CDR2 YFSETQ. V was trimmed by 0 bases and J by 6 bases, leaving 6 bases between them. For the CDR3, the DNA is TGCGCCAGCAGCTTGGCACATGCCGGGGAGCTGTTTTTT. Translated, it gives CASSLAHAGELFF.

The rearrangement uses TRBV3-1 (or the pseudogene TRBV3-2) and TRBJ2-7; D is perhaps TRBD1 (6 bases). The germline V gene encodes CDR1 LGHDT and CDR2 YNNKEL (reference sequence). The CDR3 is 15 amino acids. Trimming removed 3 bases at V and 0 bases at J, with 12 bases between. In DNA form, the CDR3 reads TGTGCCAGCAGCCAGGACAGAGTCAGCTCCTACGAGCAGTACTTC. Protein: CASSQDRVSSYEQYF.

The chain links TRBV11-3 to TRBJ1-4, with D possibly TRBD1 on 5 matching bases. V lost 5 bases and J lost 4, with 11 bases in between. The CDR3 covers 14 residues. Germline CDR1 is SGHNT and CDR2 is YENEEA. The DNA of the CDR3 is TGTGCCAGCAGCCAAGGGGCCTTTAATGAAAAACTGTTTTTT. It translates to CASSQGAFNEKLFF.

V is TRBV20-1 and J is TRBJ2-3; no definite D call. Per the germline V gene, CDR1 is DFQATT and CDR2 is SNEGSKA (reference sequence). The CDR3 is 11 amino acids. V lost 5 bases to trimming and J lost 0 bases, with 3 bases between them. This chain's CDR3 is CSARSTDTQYF. CDR3 DNA sequence: TGCAGTGCTCGGAGCACAGATACGCAGTATTTT.

This sequence joins TRBV5-1 and TRBJ2-3; TRBD2 aligns across 8 bases. Trimming removed 0 bases from V and 1 base from J; junction bases left unmatched: 4. CDR1 and CDR2 (germline): SGHRS, YFSETQ. The CDR3 is made up of 16 amino acids. DNA for the CDR3: TGCGCCAGCAGCTTGGACCCAGCGGGGGGCACAGATACGCAGTATTTT. Amino acids: CASSLDPAGGTDTQYF.

The chain has TRBV18 and TRBJ1-5, with D possibly matching TRBD1 (6 bases). This CDR3 comprises 14 residues. V lost 5 bases to trimming and J lost 4 bases, with 12 bases between them. From germline, CDR1 is KGHSH and CDR2 LQKENI. The CDR3 DNA sequence: TGTGCCAGCTCAACTCTCGACAGGAATCAGCCCCAGCATTTT. This codes for CASSTLDRNQPQHF.

The V gene is TRBV7-2, the J gene TRBJ1-1; D is uncertain. The germline V gene encodes CDR1 SGHTA and CDR2 FQGNSA. CDR3 size: 15 residues. The V gene lost 1 base and the J gene lost 3 bases, with 12 bases spanning the gap. As DNA, the CDR3 is TGTGCCAGCAGCTTAGGCTGGGGAGGAGACACTGAAGCTTTCTTT. As protein: CASSLGWGGDTEAFF.

The V call is TRBV20-1, the J call TRBJ2-5; TRBD1 matches at 7 bases. Germline loops: CDR1 DFQATT, CDR2 SNEGSKA (reference sequence). Trimming at V came to 8 bases and at J to 5 bases, leaving 5 bases not matched to a gene. The CDR3 is made up of 11 amino acids. CDR3 DNA: TGCAGTTTACAGGGGTACGAGACCCAGTACTTC. Protein sequence: CSLQGYETQYF.

The genes are TRBV15 and TRBJ1-5; TRBD1 might be the D (5 bases). CDR1 and CDR2 from the germline V gene are LNHNV and YYDKDF (reference sequence). This CDR3 is 13 amino acids long. The ends were cut back, 5 bases at V and 5 bases at J, with 10 bases in the middle. This CDR3 reads CATSLDSDQPQHF. The CDR3 DNA sequence: TGTGCCACCAGCCTAGACAGTGATCAGCCCCAGCATTTT. The variable domain in full, with the rest retrieved from reference TRBV15 and TRBJ1-5, is DAMVIQNPRYQVTQFGKPVTLSCSQTLNHNVMYWYQQKSSQAPKLLFHYYDKDFNNEADTPDNFQSRRPNTSFCFLDIRSPGLGDTAMYLCATSLDSDQPQHFGDGTRLSIL.

The chain employs TRBV10-1 and TRBJ2-7, with D perhaps matching TRBD2 (5 bases). CDR3 length: 19 residues. V was pared by 6 bases and J by 0 bases, with 27 bases between. Germline V gives CDR1 WNHNN, CDR2 SYGVQD (reference sequence). The CDR3 DNA is TGCGCCAGCAGCCCCCCGGGGAGACACCCGACTTTTTACTCCTACGAGCAGTACGTC. Residues: CASSPPGRHPTFYSYEQYV.

In DNA, the CDR3 is TGCGCCAGCAGCCCGTATCTAGCGGGGGAGGGCACAGATACGCAGTATTTT. Encoded protein: CASSPYLAGEGTDTQYF. The rearrangement joins TRBV5-1 to TRBJ2-3; TRBD2 agrees at 10 bases. Trimming cost V 4 bases and J 1 base; bases outside gene matches: 9. The germline CDR1 and CDR2 sequences are SGHRS and YFSETQ. The CDR3 totals 17 residues.

This rearrangement joins TRBV2 to TRBJ1-2; 8 bases are shared with TRBD1. CDR3 length: 11 residues. Germline CDR1 is SNHLY and CDR2 is FYNNEI. After removal of 6 bases from V and 12 bases from J, the junction contained 6 bases not matched to a gene. The CDR3 DNA sequence: TGTGCCAGCAGGGCGACAGGGGCGGACACCTTC. It is translated as CASRATGADTF.

The sample holds one count of this clone. The chain carries TRBV2 and TRBJ1-2; D gene unclear. The CDR3 runs 11 residues. V lost 6 bases and J lost 3, with 5 bases in between. Germline-derived CDR1 and CDR2 are SNHLY and FYNNEI. The CDR3 reads CASRPDYGYTF. CDR3 DNA: TGTGCCAGCAGGCCGGACTATGGCTACACCTTC.

The chain employs TRBV12-5 and TRBJ1-6; D unclear. CDR1 LGHNT and CDR2 FRNRAP come from the germline V gene. The CDR3 spans 14 residues. Trimming took 1 base from V and 9 from J, leaving 10 bases between them. CDR3 in DNA: TGTGCTAGTGGTTTGGGGAGAGGAAGTTCACCCCTCCACTTT. Protein: CASGLGRGSSPLHF.

The chain employs TRBV7-3 and TRBJ2-7; TRBD2 matches 11 bases. CDR1 is SGHTA, CDR2 FQGTGA, per germline. The CDR3 extends over 15 amino acids. V lost 0 bases and J lost 6; bases outside the gene matches: 4. The CDR3 nucleotides are TGTGCCAGCAGCTTAACGCCTAGCGGGGGGTTCGAGCAGTACTTC. Translating it yields CASSLTPSGGFEQYF.

V usage is TRBV2 and J usage is TRBJ1-6; 7 nucleotides agree with TRBD1. CDR1 SNHLY and CDR2 FYNNEI come from the germline V gene. With 7 bases clipped from V and 7 bases from J, the junction kept 7 bases outside the gene matches. The CDR3 runs to 14 residues. CDR3: CASTLDRTNSPLHF. The CDR3 DNA reads TGTGCCAGCACCCTGGACAGGACCAATTCACCCCTCCACTTT.

The J gene is TRBJ2-5, the V gene TRBV10-3; D uncertain. This CDR3 has 14 residues. Trimming pared 6 bases from V and 2 bases from J, leaving 13 bases between. Germline V gene data show CDR1 as ENHRY and CDR2 as SYGVKD. CDR3 in DNA: TGTGCCATCAGCCGATCGCCGACTCAAGAGACCCAGTACTTC. Its translation: CAISRSPTQETQYF.

This clone has just one count. This sequence joins TRBV6-1 and TRBJ2-7; 8 positions agree with TRBD1. V lost 1 base to trimming and J lost 3 bases; unmatched junction nucleotides: 5. The CDR3 consists of 15 residues. Germline assignment: CDR1 MNHNS and CDR2 SASEGT. The CDR3 loop reads CASSEGGRGHYEQYF. In DNA form, the CDR3 reads TGTGCCAGCAGTGAAGGTGGCAGGGGGCACTACGAGCAGTACTTC.

This chain links TRBV28 with TRBJ2-7, with 10 bases aligning to TRBD2. The CDR3 consists of 14 residues. The germline V gene encodes CDR1 MDHEN and CDR2 SYDVKM. V dropped 4 bases and J dropped 3; count of bases not matched to a gene: 3. CDR3 bases: TGTGCCAGCAGTTCCGGGACTAGCGTCTACGAGCAGTACGTC. Translation: CASSSGTSVYEQYV.

The chain couples TRBV14 to TRBJ2-7, with 10 nucleotides matching TRBD2. V shed 3 bases and J 7 bases; nucleotides not matched to a gene: 15. In germline, CDR1 is SGHDN, CDR2 FVKESK. CDR3 size: 17 residues. CDR3 nucleotide sequence: TGTGCCAGCAGCCACGGTGGATGGCTAGCGGGAGCGGGGGAGCAGTACGTC. It codes for CASSHGGWLAGAGEQYV.

This clone was seen more than once but under ten times. DNA for the CDR3: TGTGCCAGCAGTTTGGCCATCACCGGGGAGCTGTTTTTT. It specifies CASSLAITGELFF. The chain joins TRBV3-1 (or the pseudogene TRBV3-2) to TRBJ2-2; D uncertain. This CDR3 has 13 residues. CDR1 LGHDT and CDR2 YNNKEL come from the germline V gene (reference sequence). The germline V and J ends were trimmed by 6 bases and 4 bases, with 9 bases remaining between them.